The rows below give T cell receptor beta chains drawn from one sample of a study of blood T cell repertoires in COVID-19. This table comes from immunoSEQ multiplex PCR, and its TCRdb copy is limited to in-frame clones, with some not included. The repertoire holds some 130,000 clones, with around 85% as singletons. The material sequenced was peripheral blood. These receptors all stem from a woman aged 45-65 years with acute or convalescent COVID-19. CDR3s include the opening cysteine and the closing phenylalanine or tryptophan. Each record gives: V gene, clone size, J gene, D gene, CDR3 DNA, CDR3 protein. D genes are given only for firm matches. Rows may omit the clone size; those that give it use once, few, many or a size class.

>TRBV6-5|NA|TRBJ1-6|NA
TGTGCCAGCAGCTCCCGACAGCGTAATTCACCCCTCCACTTT
CASSSRQRNSPLHF
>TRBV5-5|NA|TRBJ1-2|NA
TGTGCCAGCAGCCATATACAGGGAACCTATGGCTACACCTTC
CASSHIQGTYGYTF
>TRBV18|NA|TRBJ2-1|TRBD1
TGTGCCAGCTCAAAACAGGGGGTCTCCTACAATGAGCAGTTCTTC
CASSKQGVSYNEQFF
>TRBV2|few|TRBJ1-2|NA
TGTGCCAGCAGTGCCCAGAGGGGGGGATACTATGGCTACACCTTC
CASSAQRGGYYGYTF
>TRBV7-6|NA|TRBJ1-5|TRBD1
TGTGCCAGCAGCGACAGGGGGCTCCAGCCCCAGCATTTT
CASSDRGLQPQHF
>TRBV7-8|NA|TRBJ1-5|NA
TGTGCCAGCAGCTTACTTTTAAGCGATAGCAATCAGCCCCAGCATTTT
CASSLLLSDSNQPQHF
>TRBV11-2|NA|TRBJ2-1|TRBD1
TGTGCCAGCAGCCCAGGGACAGGTCCTTACAATGAGCAGTTCTTC
CASSPGTGPYNEQFF
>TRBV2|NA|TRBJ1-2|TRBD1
TGTGCCAGCAGGACTCGGACAGGGATTATTGATGGCTACACCTTC
CASRTRTGIIDGYTF
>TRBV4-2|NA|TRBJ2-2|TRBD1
TGTGCCAGCAGCCAAAGGACCCTTCGACAGGGTGACACCGGGGAGCTGTTTTTT
CASSQRTLRQGDTGELFF
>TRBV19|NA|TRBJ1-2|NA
TGTGCCAGTAGTATTCGGGACAAGGGATACGGCTACACCTTC
CASSIRDKGYGYTF
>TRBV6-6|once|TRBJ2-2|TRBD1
TGTGCCAGCAGTTACGAGGGACAGGCGAACACCGGGGAGCTGTTTTTT
CASSYEGQANTGELFF
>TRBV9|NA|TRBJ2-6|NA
TGTGCCAGCAGCGAACAGGGCTCTGGGGCCAACGTCCTGACTTTC
CASSEQGSGANVLTF
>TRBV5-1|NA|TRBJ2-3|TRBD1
TGCGCCAGCAGCTTTGCCGGGACAGGGAGGGGAAATACGCAGTATTTT
CASSFAGTGRGNTQYF